The clone carrying this T cell receptor (beta chain) came up a few times. What it binds is not known. The data derive from a study of shared clonotypes between healthy human individuals. The table came from immunoSEQ multiplex PCR; TCRdb's copy has only in-frame clones and leaves some out. The table shows millions of clones, with about 93% occurring only once. Notes on the study in general: Naive subsets typically showed greater estimated richness than memory subsets.

It was CD45RO-negative cells, positively selected for CCR7, that made up naive CD8 cells, with terminally differentiated effector memory CD45RA+ cells excluded. The CDR3 consists of 11 residues. Trimming stripped 5 bases from V and 11 bases from J, with 10 bases between. CDR1 and CDR2 from the germline V gene are MNHEY and SVGAGI. V gene TRBV6-5 combines with J gene TRBJ2-1, with no clear D. Sequences were obtained from naive CD8+ T cells from PBMCs. The TCR comes from a man aged 18 to 35 in good health. Some clones in this sample may be carry-over from other donors' samples. CDR3 protein: CASSQDEKQFF. DNA of the CDR3: TGTGCCAGCAGTCAGGACGAAAAGCAGTTCTTC.